This T cell receptor (beta chain) was observed in a study of T cells in Graves' hyperthyroidism and ophthalmopathy. In its sample, this clonotype was seen many times. Trimming removed 5 bases from V and 5 bases from J; junction bases left unmatched: 11. Germline values: CDR1 SGHTA, CDR2 FQGTGA. The CDR3 totals 15 residues. RNA transcripts provided the source from which TCR beta CDR3 regions were amplified. The study used the HTBI primer set for a first-round RT-PCR of the TCR CDR3. TCRdb passed the multiplex PCR reads through MiXCR, listing each CDR3 protein once. This table holds hundreds of thousands of distinct CDR3 sequences, approximately 14% found once.

V usage is TRBV7-3 and J usage is TRBJ2-5, with 7 positions matching TRBD1. The sequence was collected from a man aged 18 to 30 with Graves' ophthalmopathy. The sample consisted of blood. CDR3 loop: CASSPYPTGSETQYF. In DNA form, the CDR3 reads TGTGCCAGCAGCCCGTATCCGACAGGGAGCGAGACCCAGTACTTC.